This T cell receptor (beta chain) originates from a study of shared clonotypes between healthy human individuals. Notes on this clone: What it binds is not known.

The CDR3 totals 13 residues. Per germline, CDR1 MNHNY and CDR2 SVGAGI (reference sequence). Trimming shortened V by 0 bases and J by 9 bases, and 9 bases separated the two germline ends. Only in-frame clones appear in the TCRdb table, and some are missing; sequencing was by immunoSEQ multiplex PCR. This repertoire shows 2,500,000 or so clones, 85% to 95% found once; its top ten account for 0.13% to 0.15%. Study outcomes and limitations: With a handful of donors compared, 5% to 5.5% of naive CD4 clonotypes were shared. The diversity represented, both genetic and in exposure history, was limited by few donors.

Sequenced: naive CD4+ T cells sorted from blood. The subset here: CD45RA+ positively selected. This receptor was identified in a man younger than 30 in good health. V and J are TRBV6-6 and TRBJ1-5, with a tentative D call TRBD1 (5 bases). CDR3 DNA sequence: TGTGCCAGCAGTTACTCTCCAGGGTTGCCCCAGCATTTT. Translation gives CASSYSPGLPQHF.